This TCR beta chain was profiled in a study of siplizumab effects on memory and regulatory T cells (dated by TCRdb to the late 2010s). At the level of the whole study: The effect of the anti-CD2 antibody siplizumab on alloreactive T-cell subsets was examined in allogeneic mixed lymphocyte reactions constructed from human PBMCs.

This clone was found once. The clone's antigen remains unknown. No base quality values were provided; no much bigger clone lies one nucleotide off. What the research found in general, with its limitations: Among mappable alloreactive CD4+ clones, the Treg-derived fraction averaged around 63% with siplizumab versus about 27% in control reactions. Greater diversity appeared to be present in unstimulated naive T cells than in memory T cells, and a substantial contribution to the alloresponse seemed to be made by naive cells. Because sequences below about 10^-5 frequency were poorly captured, only a minor fraction of alloreactive clones could be mapped to unstimulated subsets. Whether proliferating Tregs from siplizumab cultures were suppressive was not functionally confirmed. A naive or memory phenotype could not be assigned to roughly 80-97% of proliferating CD4+ or CD8+ clones. The cumulative frequency of alloreactive sequences that could be traced back to unstimulated CD4+ memory T cells was significantly reduced by siplizumab.

Sorted unstimulated T cells and proliferating T cells recovered from mixed lymphocyte reactions underwent TCRbeta CDR3 sequencing. Fresh whole blood from around 10 HLA-typed healthy donors was used as the source from which PBMCs were isolated. Trimming at the junction amounts to 4 bases on V and 0 bases on J, and the germline ends lie 8 bases apart. The germline V gene yields SGDLS for CDR1 and YYNGEE for CDR2. The CDR3 runs 15 amino acids, cysteine and phenylalanine included. The entry retains the CDR3 DNA only, 45 bases that are in frame from base 1. The library was made by the immunoSEQ multiplex PCR assay. The deep sequencing platform assayed about 91,000 TCR templates per sample. Genomic DNA extracted from sorted T cells was the material used for TCRbeta CDR3 sequencing. From the authors' description of their analysis: The R programming language was used for the clonal analysis of the TCRbeta CDR3 data. Unstimulated samples were compared with post-reaction CFSE-low samples to define alloreactive CD4+ and CD8+ clones. Alloreactive CD4+ clones were assigned to regulatory or non-regulatory origin by matching sequences to sorted unstimulated Treg and non-Treg repertoires. TCRdb stores this immuneACCESS table with in-frame sequences only. Part of the clones is absent; in the studies checked, under half of the shortfall reflects unresolved V genes, and no reason is known for the rest. V and J calls and clone size come straight from that table; D and trimming were deduced from the DNA. For this sample there are over 70,000 clones; roughly 94% appear just once. The ten largest clones add up to less than 20% of the sample.

The TCR sequence derives from a human donor in good health. Sequencing was carried out using CD8+ T cells sorted from blood. The receptor chain draws on TRBV9 and TRBJ2-6; TRBD2 is possibly the D segment (6 matching bases). The encoded CDR3 is CASSPGGSGANVLTF. The base sequence is TGTGCCAGCAGCCCCGGGGGCTCTGGGGCCAACGTCCTGACTTTC.